The present T cell receptor (beta chain) was sequenced within a study of blood T cell repertoires in COVID-19. Measured with immunoSEQ multiplex PCR; TCRdb has only the in-frame clones, and not every one. This sample carries over 150,000 clones, approximately 80% of them seen once, and the ten largest clones take approximately 32%. This clone has a handful of counts. V shed 7 bases, J shed 0 bases, and the junction held 9 bases outside the gene matches. Germline V lookup: CDR1 SGHRS, CDR2 YFSETQ. The CDR3 extends over 15 amino acids. This clonotype originated in a woman aged 60 to 75 with acute or convalescent COVID-19. J is TRBJ1-1 and V is TRBV5-1, with 7 bases lining up with TRBD1. The sample consisted of peripheral blood. DNA of the CDR3: TGCGCCAGCTCCCTACAGGGGATTTTGAACACTGAAGCTTTCTTT. Protein product: CASSLQGILNTEAFF.